These 8 T cell receptor beta chains originate from one sample sequenced in a study of T cell repertoires in cytomegalovirus infection. What these receptors recognize is not known. MiXCR was run by TCRdb on the reads, yielding one entry per CDR3 protein. The sample has 830,000 or so distinct CDR3 sequences, 30% to 35% seen once; the top ten hold 9.5% to 15%. The specimen was cultured CD8+ T cells from PBMCs, collected from culture after CMV antigen stimulation. Receptors originate from a human donor in good health (CMV status not recorded). Some clones in this sample may be carry-over from other donors' samples.

There are a few counts of this clonotype. CDR3 residues: CASSNPTDTQYF. The CDR3, as DNA: TGTGCCAGCAGCAACCCCACAGATACGCAGTATTTT. The rearrangement joins TRBV3-1 to TRBJ2-3, with D unclear. The CDR3 length is 12 residues. Deletions cut 5 bases from V and 2 bases from J, with 5 bases between. Germline CDR1 is LGHDT and CDR2 is YNNKEL (reference sequence).

This clonotype was seen a few times. This sequence joins TRBV11-3 and TRBJ2-3; D not resolved. With 5 bases removed from V and 1 base from J, the gap between germline ends came to 25 bases. The CDR3 is made up of 19 amino acids. The V gene's germline CDR1 is SGHNT and CDR2 YENEEA. The CDR3 coding sequence is TGTGCCAGCAGCCCCAATAAGGCAGGTCGCGGCATTGGCACAGATACGCAGTATTTT. Translation: CASSPNKAGRGIGTDTQYF. Using reference TRBV11-3 and TRBJ2-3 for the parts outside the CDR3, the full variable domain is EAGVVQSPRYKIIEKKQPVAFWCNPISGHNTLYWYLQNLGQGPELLIRYENEEAVDDSQLPKDRFSAERLKGVDSTLKIQPAELGDSAVYLCASSPNKAGRGIGTDTQYFGPGTRLTVL.

CDR3 sequence reads: CASSWGQSNEQFF. For the CDR3, the DNA is TGTGCCAGCAGCTGGGGACAGAGCAATGAGCAGTTCTTC. This chain uses TRBV5-4 with TRBJ2-1; 7 bases are shared with TRBD1. This CDR3 is 13 amino acids long. V was pared by 3 bases and J by 6 bases, with 3 bases of the junction left unmatched. Per the germline V gene, CDR1 is SGHNT and CDR2 is YYREEE (reference sequence).

The chain combines TRBV6-6 with TRBJ2-7, with 7 bases that match TRBD2. The ends lost 2 bases at V and 2 bases at J; junction bases unmatched: 6. From germline, CDR1 is MNHNY and CDR2 SVGAGI (reference sequence). The CDR3 sequence is 15 residues long. This CDR3 is CASSYESGVPYEQYV. CDR3 bases: TGTGCCAGCAGTTACGAGAGCGGGGTTCCCTACGAGCAGTACGTC.

The rearrangement links TRBV19 to TRBJ1-5; possible D gene TRBD1, 5 bases. In germline, CDR1 is LNHDA, CDR2 SQIVND (reference sequence). Trimming removed 3 bases from V and 5 bases from J, with 26 bases in between. CDR3 length equals 19 residues. DNA for the CDR3: TGTGCCAGTAGTATTGATTGGCAACACCGGGGGGGTTCTGATCAGCCCCAGCATTTT. Amino acid sequence: CASSIDWQHRGGSDQPQHF.

This chain connects TRBV27 to TRBJ1-2; 8 bases match TRBD1. This CDR3 is 15 amino acids long. Looked up from germline, CDR1 is MNHEY and CDR2 is SMNVEV (reference sequence). After removal of 5 bases from V and 3 bases from J, the junction contained 8 bases not matched to a gene. The CDR3 nucleotides read TGTGCCAGCAGTGGACAGGGAGGAGGCGACTATGGCTACACCTTC. Translating gives CASSGQGGGDYGYTF.

This clonotype has a handful of counts. The J gene is TRBJ2-5, the V gene TRBV7-9, with TRBD2 matching 14 bases. V lost 3 bases and J lost 0; bases outside the gene matches: 3. The CDR3 runs 17 residues. The V gene's germline CDR1 is SEHNR and CDR2 FQNEAQ (reference sequence). CDR3 loop: CASSLPGLAGDQETQYF. CDR3 nucleotides: TGTGCCAGCAGCTTGCCGGGACTAGCGGGGGACCAAGAGACCCAGTACTTC.

This clonotype was picked up a small number of times. The chain employs TRBV27 and TRBJ2-7; a possible D gene is TRBD2 (5 bases). Deletions cut 0 bases from V and 6 bases from J, with 9 bases between. This CDR3 region has 13 residues. Germline CDR1 and CDR2: MNHEY and SMNVEV (reference sequence). The CDR3 coding sequence is TGTGCCAGCAGTTTATCGAGGGTGGGCGAGCAGTACTTC. This codes for CASSLSRVGEQYF.